The rows below give T cell receptor beta chains drawn from one sample of a study of blood T cell repertoires in COVID-19. Only in-frame clones appear in the TCRdb table, and some are missing; sequencing was by immunoSEQ multiplex PCR. Among roughly 280,000 clones listed, 84% were seen once. The sample taken for sequencing was peripheral blood. These receptors originate from a man in his sixties with acute or convalescent COVID-19. Each CDR3 is given with its conserved first and last residue. The D gene is left open where the match is weak. Expanded clones get a size class; other rows say once, few or many, or leave the size out.

J gene: TRBJ1-1; clone size: NA; D gene: NA; V gene: TRBV30; CDR3 DNA: TGTGCCTGGAGTATTGAGGGCGACACTGAAGCTTTCTTT; CDR3 protein: CAWSIEGDTEAFF
J gene: TRBJ2-7; clone size: NA; D gene: NA; V gene: TRBV21-1; CDR3 DNA: TGTGCCAGCAGCAAAGCTCTTCGGGACAGGGTCTACGAGCAGTACTTC; CDR3 protein: CASSKALRDRVYEQYF
J gene: TRBJ1-5; clone size: once; D gene: TRBD1; V gene: TRBV13; CDR3 DNA: TGTGCCAGCAGCTTGGGAGACAGGGGTGGTAATCAGCCCCAGCATTTT; CDR3 protein: CASSLGDRGGNQPQHF
J gene: TRBJ2-5; clone size: few; D gene: TRBD2; V gene: TRBV19; CDR3 DNA: TGTGCCAGTAGTGCCGCAGGACTAGCGGCAGAGACCCAGTACTTC; CDR3 protein: CASSAAGLAAETQYF
J gene: TRBJ2-3; clone size: NA; D gene: TRBD1; V gene: TRBV24-1; CDR3 DNA: TGTGCCACCAGTGGGGGTGACAGGGAAAACACAGATACGCAGTATTTT; CDR3 protein: CATSGGDRENTDTQYF
J gene: TRBJ1-4; clone size: NA; D gene: TRBD1; V gene: TRBV7-9; CDR3 DNA: TGTGCCAGCAGACTTACAGGGGCAGCTAATCAACCCCTTGGAAAACTGTTTTTT; CDR3 protein: CASRLTGAANQPLGKLFF
J gene: TRBJ1-1; clone size: NA; D gene: NA; V gene: TRBV7-9; CDR3 DNA: TGTGCCAGCAGCTTGGGAGGCCGCGCTGAAGCTTTCTTT; CDR3 protein: CASSLGGRAEAFF
J gene: TRBJ1-1; clone size: NA; D gene: NA; V gene: TRBV28; CDR3 DNA: TGTGCCAGCAGCCAAGGCGGGGGCGCTTTCACTGAAGCTTTCTTT; CDR3 protein: CASSQGGGAFTEAFF
J gene: TRBJ2-2; clone size: once; D gene: NA; V gene: TRBV3-1/TRBV3-2; CDR3 DNA: TGTGCCAGCAGCCAGAACAGGCCCGGGGAGCTGTTTTTT; CDR3 protein: CASSQNRPGELFF
J gene: TRBJ2-2; clone size: NA; D gene: TRBD1; V gene: TRBV6-4; CDR3 DNA: TGTGCCAGCAGTGGGGGACAGGGCACCGGGGAGCTGTTTTTT; CDR3 protein: CASSGGQGTGELFF
J gene: TRBJ2-2; clone size: few; D gene: NA; V gene: TRBV2; CDR3 DNA: TGTGCCAGCAGTGATATTGAGCTCCCCGGGGAGCTGTTTTTT; CDR3 protein: CASSDIELPGELFF
J gene: TRBJ1-4; clone size: NA; D gene: TRBD1; V gene: TRBV2; CDR3 DNA: TGTGCCAGCAGCAAAGACAGGGGGAACGAAAAACTGTTTTTT; CDR3 protein: CASSKDRGNEKLFF
J gene: TRBJ1-6; clone size: NA; D gene: TRBD1; V gene: TRBV5-1; CDR3 DNA: TGCGCCAGCAGCGGGACAGCCGATGGTTCACCCCTCCACTTT; CDR3 protein: CASSGTADGSPLHF
J gene: TRBJ2-1; clone size: NA; D gene: NA; V gene: TRBV18; CDR3 DNA: TGTGCCAGCTCACCCGGACAGTCCAATGAGCAGTTCTTC; CDR3 protein: CASSPGQSNEQFF
J gene: TRBJ2-3; clone size: NA; D gene: TRBD1; V gene: TRBV10-1; CDR3 DNA: TGCGCCAGCAGTTCATCGGGACAGGGCACAGATACGCAGTATTTT; CDR3 protein: CASSSSGQGTDTQYF
J gene: TRBJ1-2; clone size: NA; D gene: TRBD1; V gene: TRBV7-8; CDR3 DNA: TGTGCCAGCAGCTTAGAGAGGACAGGGGTTGGCTACACCTTC; CDR3 protein: CASSLERTGVGYTF
J gene: TRBJ2-1; clone size: NA; D gene: NA; V gene: TRBV11-3; CDR3 DNA: TGTGCCAGCAGCTCCGGGACTGCTTATAGGAATCCGTACAATGAGCAGTTCTTC; CDR3 protein: CASSSGTAYRNPYNEQFF
J gene: TRBJ1-5; clone size: NA; D gene: NA; V gene: TRBV28; CDR3 DNA: TGTGCCAGCAGGTCTTCTATTGTGAGTTATCAGCCCCAGCATTTT; CDR3 protein: CASRSSIVSYQPQHF
J gene: TRBJ2-1; clone size: NA; D gene: TRBD2; V gene: TRBV27; CDR3 DNA: TGTGCCAGCAGTAACCGCGGGACTAGCTCTTACAATGAGCAGTTCTTC; CDR3 protein: CASSNRGTSSYNEQFF
J gene: TRBJ2-5; clone size: NA; D gene: TRBD2; V gene: TRBV3-1/TRBV3-2; CDR3 DNA: TGTGCCAGCAGCAGGACTAGCGGGGGGGCCGGGGAGACCCAGTACTTC; CDR3 protein: CASSRTSGGAGETQYF
J gene: TRBJ2-5; clone size: NA; D gene: NA; V gene: TRBV7-9; CDR3 DNA: TGTGCCAGCAGCTTAGCAGGAGTGGAGACCCAGTACTTC; CDR3 protein: CASSLAGVETQYF
J gene: TRBJ2-1; clone size: once; D gene: NA; V gene: TRBV3-1/TRBV3-2; CDR3 DNA: TGTGCCAGCAGCCATCGTAGCAGCTCCTACAATGAGCAGTTCTTC; CDR3 protein: CASSHRSSSYNEQFF
J gene: TRBJ2-5; clone size: NA; D gene: TRBD1; V gene: TRBV6-5; CDR3 DNA: TGTGCCAGCAGTACAACAGGGGGGCTCCGGGGGACCCAGTACTTC; CDR3 protein: CASSTTGGLRGTQYF
J gene: TRBJ2-3; clone size: NA; D gene: NA; V gene: TRBV9; CDR3 DNA: TGTGCCAGCAGCGCCCGGGGAGACGGGGGCACAGATACGCAGTATTTT; CDR3 protein: CASSARGDGGTDTQYF
J gene: TRBJ1-2; clone size: NA; D gene: NA; V gene: TRBV6-5; CDR3 DNA: TGTGCCAGCACCCTGACCAGACCCGTTAAAGCGTGGACCTTC; CDR3 protein: CASTLTRPVKAWTF
J gene: TRBJ2-1; clone size: NA; D gene: TRBD2; V gene: TRBV11-3; CDR3 DNA: TGTGCCAGCAGCCTCACCGGACTAGCGGGGGGAGGTGAGCAGTTCTTC; CDR3 protein: CASSLTGLAGGGEQFF
J gene: TRBJ2-7; clone size: once; D gene: TRBD2; V gene: TRBV28; CDR3 DNA: TGTGCCAGCAGTCCCCCCCAACCGGGACTAGCGGGGTACGAGCAGTACTTC; CDR3 protein: CASSPPQPGLAGYEQYF
J gene: TRBJ1-2; clone size: few; D gene: NA; V gene: TRBV7-3; CDR3 DNA: TGTGCCAGCAGCTTCGCTACAGGGTCTTCCAACTATGGCTACACCTTC; CDR3 protein: CASSFATGSSNYGYTF
J gene: TRBJ2-7; clone size: NA; D gene: NA; V gene: TRBV6-2/TRBV6-3; CDR3 DNA: TGTGCCAGCAGTTATTATGTCGGGAGCTCCTACGAGCAGTACTTC; CDR3 protein: CASSYYVGSSYEQYF
J gene: TRBJ1-1; clone size: NA; D gene: TRBD1; V gene: TRBV9; CDR3 DNA: TGTGCCAGCAGCGCGGGACAGTCCATGAACACTGAAGCTTTCTTT; CDR3 protein: CASSAGQSMNTEAFF
J gene: TRBJ2-1; clone size: NA; D gene: NA; V gene: TRBV18; CDR3 DNA: TGTGCCAGCTCACCCCCGGACAATCGGGGGTTAGGGAATGAGCAGTTCTTC; CDR3 protein: CASSPPDNRGLGNEQFF
J gene: TRBJ2-2; clone size: NA; D gene: TRBD1; V gene: TRBV7-9; CDR3 DNA: TGTGCCAGCAGCGCCCGGGACAGGAACCCCGGGGAGCTGTTTTTT; CDR3 protein: CASSARDRNPGELFF
J gene: TRBJ2-2; clone size: NA; D gene: TRBD2; V gene: TRBV11-2; CDR3 DNA: TGTGCCAGCAGCTCCGGACTAGCGGGATGGACCGGGGAGCTGTTTTTT; CDR3 protein: CASSSGLAGWTGELFF
J gene: TRBJ2-4; clone size: NA; D gene: TRBD1; V gene: TRBV7-9; CDR3 DNA: TGTGCCAGCAGCTTGGGACAGATTAAAAACATTCAGTACTTC; CDR3 protein: CASSLGQIKNIQYF
J gene: TRBJ2-2; clone size: NA; D gene: TRBD1; V gene: TRBV7-6; CDR3 DNA: TGTGCCAGCAGCTTGCGGACAGGGGGCACCGGGGAGCTGTTTTTT; CDR3 protein: CASSLRTGGTGELFF
J gene: TRBJ1-5; clone size: NA; D gene: TRBD1; V gene: TRBV28; CDR3 DNA: TGTGCCAGCAGTACCGAGGGGACAGGAAATCAGCCCCAGCATTTT; CDR3 protein: CASSTEGTGNQPQHF
J gene: TRBJ2-1; clone size: NA; D gene: TRBD2; V gene: TRBV11-2; CDR3 DNA: TGTGCCAGCAGCTTTTTACTAGCGGGAGGGCCGGTTGAGCAGTTCTTC; CDR3 protein: CASSFLLAGGPVEQFF
J gene: TRBJ1-2; clone size: NA; D gene: TRBD1; V gene: TRBV19; CDR3 DNA: TGTGCCAGTAGTACCAGGACAGGGCAGGATGGCTACACCTTC; CDR3 protein: CASSTRTGQDGYTF
J gene: TRBJ1-1; clone size: NA; D gene: TRBD1; V gene: TRBV2; CDR3 DNA: TGTGCCAGCAGTCCCGGGACAGGAGGCACTGAAGCTTTCTTT; CDR3 protein: CASSPGTGGTEAFF
J gene: TRBJ2-6; clone size: once; D gene: NA; V gene: TRBV28; CDR3 DNA: TGTGCCAGCAGCCTATTGGTATCTGGGGCCAACGTCCTGACTTTC; CDR3 protein: CASSLLVSGANVLTF
J gene: TRBJ2-1; clone size: NA; D gene: NA; V gene: TRBV28; CDR3 DNA: TGTGCCAGCAGTTCAAAGATGGGGGGATCCTACAATGAGCAGTTCTTC; CDR3 protein: CASSSKMGGSYNEQFF
J gene: TRBJ1-1; clone size: NA; D gene: NA; V gene: TRBV13; CDR3 DNA: TGTGCCAGCAGCTTGGGCAGTTACACTGAAGCTTTCTTT; CDR3 protein: CASSLGSYTEAFF
J gene: TRBJ2-7; clone size: once; D gene: TRBD2; V gene: TRBV2; CDR3 DNA: TGTGCCAGCAGTGAAGGTCTAGCGGGGCCCTGGCAGTACTTC; CDR3 protein: CASSEGLAGPWQYF
J gene: TRBJ2-1; clone size: NA; D gene: TRBD2; V gene: TRBV7-3; CDR3 DNA: TGTGCCAGCAGCTTCACTAGCGAGTCTGAGCAGTTCTTC; CDR3 protein: CASSFTSESEQFF
J gene: TRBJ2-5; clone size: NA; D gene: NA; V gene: TRBV28; CDR3 DNA: TGTGCCAGCAGCTCAGGGGCTCCACAAGAGACCCAGTACTTC; CDR3 protein: CASSSGAPQETQYF
J gene: TRBJ1-2; clone size: NA; D gene: TRBD1; V gene: TRBV14; CDR3 DNA: TGTGCCAGCAGCCGTTTACAGGGGGCCTTGGATGGCTACACCTTC; CDR3 protein: CASSRLQGALDGYTF
J gene: TRBJ2-7; clone size: NA; D gene: TRBD1; V gene: TRBV7-6; CDR3 DNA: TGTGCCAGCAGCTTAGGATCCGGGACAGGGGTCTCCTACGAGCAGTACTTC; CDR3 protein: CASSLGSGTGVSYEQYF
J gene: TRBJ1-2; clone size: NA; D gene: TRBD1; V gene: TRBV28; CDR3 DNA: TGTGCCAGCTCACTCTCAGACAGGGGCTATGGCTACACCTTC; CDR3 protein: CASSLSDRGYGYTF